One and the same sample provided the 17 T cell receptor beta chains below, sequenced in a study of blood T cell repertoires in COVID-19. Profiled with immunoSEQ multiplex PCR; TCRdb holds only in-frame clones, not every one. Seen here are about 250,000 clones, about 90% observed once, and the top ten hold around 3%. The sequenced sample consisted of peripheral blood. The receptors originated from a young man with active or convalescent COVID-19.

The CDR3 DNA reads TGTGCCAGCAGTTACAGGGAGACTCAGCCCCAGCATTTT. Translating gives CASSYRETQPQHF. J is TRBJ1-5 and V is TRBV7-9; D possibly corresponds to TRBD1 (6 bases). This CDR3 contains 13 residues. Germline V gene data show CDR1 as SEHNR and CDR2 as FQNEAQ (reference sequence). The V end lost 6 bases, the J end lost 6 bases, and 12 bases lay between the germline ends. Full variable domain (rest looked up from reference TRBV7-9 and TRBJ1-5): DTGVSQNPRHKITKRGQNVTFRCDPISEHNRLYWYRQTLGQGPEFLTYFQNEAQLEKSRLLSDRFSAERPKGSFSTLEIQRTEQGDSAMYLCASSYRETQPQHFGDGTRLSIL.

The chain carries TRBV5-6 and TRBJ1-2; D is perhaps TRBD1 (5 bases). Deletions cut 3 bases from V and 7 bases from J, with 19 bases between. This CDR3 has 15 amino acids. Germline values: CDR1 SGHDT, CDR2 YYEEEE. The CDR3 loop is CASSSQGSSSIGYTF. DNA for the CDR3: TGTGCCAGCAGCTCCCAGGGCTCTAGTTCCATTGGCTACACCTTC.

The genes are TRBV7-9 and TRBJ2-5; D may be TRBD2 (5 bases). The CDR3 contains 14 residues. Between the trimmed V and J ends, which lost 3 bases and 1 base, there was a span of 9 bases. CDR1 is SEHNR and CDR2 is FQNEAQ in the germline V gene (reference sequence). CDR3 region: CASSFPGSQETQYF. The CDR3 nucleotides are TGTGCCAGCAGCTTTCCGGGATCCCAAGAGACCCAGTACTTC.

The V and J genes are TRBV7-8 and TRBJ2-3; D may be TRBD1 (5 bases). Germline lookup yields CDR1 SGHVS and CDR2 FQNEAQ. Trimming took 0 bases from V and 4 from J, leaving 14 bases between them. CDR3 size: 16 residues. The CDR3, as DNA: TGTGCCAGCAGCTTAGCCGCAGGGTCTGGGGCAGATACGCAGTATTTT. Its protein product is CASSLAAGSGADTQYF. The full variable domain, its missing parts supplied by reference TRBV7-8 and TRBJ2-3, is GAGVSQSPRYKVAKRGQDVALRCDPISGHVSLFWYQQALGQGPEFLTYFQNEAQLDKSGLPSDRFFAERPEGSVSTLKIQRTQQEDSAVYLCASSLAAGSGADTQYFGPGTRLTVL.

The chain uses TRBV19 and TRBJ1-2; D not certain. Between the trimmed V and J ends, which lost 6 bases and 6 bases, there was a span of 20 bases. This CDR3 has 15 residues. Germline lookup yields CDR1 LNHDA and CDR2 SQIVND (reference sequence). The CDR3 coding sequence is TGTGCCAGTAGAACGGAGGTCAAATCCTGGGATGGCTACACCTTC. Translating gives CASRTEVKSWDGYTF.

The CDR3 DNA reads TGTGCCAGCAGCTTAATTGGCGGGAGCACAGATACGCAGTATTTT. Translating it yields CASSLIGGSTDTQYF. The V call is TRBV7-2, the J call TRBJ2-3; D might be TRBD2 (5 bases). Trimming shortened V by 2 bases and J by 0 bases, and 9 bases separated the two germline ends. CDR1 and CDR2 (germline): SGHTA, FQGNSA. The CDR3 contains 15 residues. The full variable domain, completed using reference TRBV7-2 and TRBJ2-3, is GAGVSQSPSNKVTEKGKDVELRCDPISGHTALYWYRQSLGQGLEFLIYFQGNSAPDKSGLPSDRFSAERTGGSVSTLTIQRTQQEDSAVYLCASSLIGGSTDTQYFGPGTRLTVL.

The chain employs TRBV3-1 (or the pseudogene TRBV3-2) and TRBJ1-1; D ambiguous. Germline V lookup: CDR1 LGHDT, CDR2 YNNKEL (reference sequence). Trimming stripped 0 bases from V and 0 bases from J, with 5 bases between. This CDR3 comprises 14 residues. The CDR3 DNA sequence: TGTGCCAGCAGCCAAGACAGAATGAACACTGAAGCTTTCTTT. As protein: CASSQDRMNTEAFF.

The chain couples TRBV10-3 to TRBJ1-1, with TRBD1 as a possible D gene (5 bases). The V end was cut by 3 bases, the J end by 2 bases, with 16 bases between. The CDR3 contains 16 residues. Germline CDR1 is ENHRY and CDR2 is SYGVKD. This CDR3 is CAISEGTGRGNTEAFF. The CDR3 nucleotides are TGTGCCATCAGTGAAGGGACCGGGCGGGGTAACACTGAAGCTTTCTTT.

CDR3 in amino acids: CASSRTGRRSEKLFF. CDR3 nucleotide sequence: TGCGCCAGCAGCCGCACGGGGAGGCGGAGTGAAAAACTGTTTTTT. The chain carries TRBV4-3 and TRBJ1-4; D is ambiguous. V dropped 4 bases and J dropped 7 bases, with 16 bases sitting between them. Germline CDR1 and CDR2: LGHNA and YSLEER. The CDR3 is made up of 15 amino acids.

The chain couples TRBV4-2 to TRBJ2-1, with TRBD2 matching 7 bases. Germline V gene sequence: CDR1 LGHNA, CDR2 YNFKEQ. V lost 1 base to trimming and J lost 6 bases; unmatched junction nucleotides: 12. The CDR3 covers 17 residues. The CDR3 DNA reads TGTGCCAGCAGCCAAGGGCTAGCGGCGGCTGGGACCAATGAGCAGTTCTTC. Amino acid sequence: CASSQGLAAAGTNEQFF.

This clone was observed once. For the CDR3, the DNA is TGTGCCACCGCCTCCAGGGATGGAAGCAATCAGCCCCAGCATTTT. This gives the protein CATASRDGSNQPQHF. V is TRBV27 and J is TRBJ1-5; weak D call: TRBD1 (5 bases). CDR3 length: 15 amino acids. With 10 bases removed from V and 1 base from J, the gap between germline ends came to 17 bases. CDR1 is MNHEY, CDR2 SMNVEV, per germline (reference sequence).

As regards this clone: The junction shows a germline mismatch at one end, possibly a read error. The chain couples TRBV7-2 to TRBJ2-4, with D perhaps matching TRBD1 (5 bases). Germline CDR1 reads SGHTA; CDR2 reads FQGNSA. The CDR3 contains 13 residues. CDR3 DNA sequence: TGTGCCAGCAGCTTAGAGCTCCGACAGCTGGTCCGCTTC. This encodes CASSLELRQLVRF.

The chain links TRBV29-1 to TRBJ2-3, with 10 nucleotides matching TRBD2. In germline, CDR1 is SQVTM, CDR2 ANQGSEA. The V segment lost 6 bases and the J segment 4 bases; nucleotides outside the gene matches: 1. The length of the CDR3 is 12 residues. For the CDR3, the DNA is TGCAGCGTGGGACTAGCGCCAGATACGCAGTATTTT. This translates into CSVGLAPDTQYF.

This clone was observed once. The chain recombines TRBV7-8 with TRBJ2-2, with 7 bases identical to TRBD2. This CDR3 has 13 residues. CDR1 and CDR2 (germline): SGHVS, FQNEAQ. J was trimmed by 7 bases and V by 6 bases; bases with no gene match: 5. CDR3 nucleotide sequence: TGTGCCAGCAGGATAGCGGGTGGCGGGGAGCTGTTTTTT. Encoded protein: CASRIAGGGELFF.

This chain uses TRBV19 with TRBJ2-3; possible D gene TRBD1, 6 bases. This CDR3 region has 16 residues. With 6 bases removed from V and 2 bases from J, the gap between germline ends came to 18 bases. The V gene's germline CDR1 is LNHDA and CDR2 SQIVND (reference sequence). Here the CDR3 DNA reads TGTGCCAGTAGGTTTAGAGGTGGGACAATCACAGATACGCAGTATTTT. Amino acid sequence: CASRFRGGTITDTQYF.

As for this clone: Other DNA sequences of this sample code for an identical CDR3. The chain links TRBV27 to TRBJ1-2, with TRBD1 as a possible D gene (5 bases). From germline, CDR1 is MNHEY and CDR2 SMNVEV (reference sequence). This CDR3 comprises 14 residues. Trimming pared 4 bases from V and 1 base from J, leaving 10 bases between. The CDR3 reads CASSSGGDNYGYTF. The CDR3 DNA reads TGTGCCAGCAGTTCCGGAGGGGATAACTATGGCTACACCTTC.

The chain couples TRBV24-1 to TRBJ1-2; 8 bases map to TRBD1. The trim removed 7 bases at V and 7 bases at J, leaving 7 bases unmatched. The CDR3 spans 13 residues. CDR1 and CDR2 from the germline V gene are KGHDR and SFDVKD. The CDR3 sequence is CATSQGAQGGYTF. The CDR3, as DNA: TGTGCCACCAGCCAGGGGGCTCAGGGTGGCTACACCTTC.